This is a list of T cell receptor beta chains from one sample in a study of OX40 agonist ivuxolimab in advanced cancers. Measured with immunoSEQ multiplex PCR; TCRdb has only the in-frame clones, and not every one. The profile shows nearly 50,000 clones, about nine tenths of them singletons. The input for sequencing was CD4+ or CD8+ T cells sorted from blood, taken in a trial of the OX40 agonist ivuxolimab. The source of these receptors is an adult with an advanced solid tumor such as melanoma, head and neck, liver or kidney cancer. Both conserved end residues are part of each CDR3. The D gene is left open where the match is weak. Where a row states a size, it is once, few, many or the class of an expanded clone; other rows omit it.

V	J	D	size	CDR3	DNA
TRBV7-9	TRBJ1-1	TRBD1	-	CASSLAGQDAFF	TGTGCCAGCAGCTTGGCGGGACAGGATGCTTTCTTT
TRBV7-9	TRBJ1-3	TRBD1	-	CASSSTTGTGNTIYF	TGTGCCAGCAGCTCCACGACAGGGACTGGAAACACCATATATTTT
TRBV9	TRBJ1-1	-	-	CASSVGALNTEAFF	TGTGCCAGCAGCGTAGGCGCGTTGAACACTGAAGCTTTCTTT
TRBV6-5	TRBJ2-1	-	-	CASSYGGEQFF	TGTGCCAGCAGTTATGGGGGGGAGCAGTTCTTC
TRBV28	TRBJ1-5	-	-	CASSFVARAAENQPQHF	TGTGCCAGCAGTTTTGTGGCTCGGGCAGCAGAAAATCAGCCCCAGCATTTT
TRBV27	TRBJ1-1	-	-	CASSFQGNTEAFF	TGTGCCAGCAGTTTTCAGGGAAACACTGAAGCTTTCTTT
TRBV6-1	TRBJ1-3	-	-	CASRPGFGNTIYF	TGTGCCAGCAGGCCCGGTTTTGGAAACACCATATATTTT
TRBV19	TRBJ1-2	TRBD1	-	CASRARGIGGYTF	TGTGCCAGTAGGGCCAGGGGGATAGGTGGCTACACCTTC
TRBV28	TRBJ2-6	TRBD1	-	CASSLSDRGSGANVLTF	TGTGCCAGCAGTTTATCCGACAGGGGCAGTGGGGCCAACGTCCTGACTTTC
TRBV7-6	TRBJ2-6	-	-	CASSPGDRGANVLTF	TGTGCCAGCAGCCCAGGGGACCGGGGGGCCAACGTCCTGACTTTC
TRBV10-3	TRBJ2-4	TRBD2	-	CAISESGTNSRDIQYF	TGTGCCATCAGTGAGTCAGGGACTAACTCAAGGGACATTCAGTACTTC
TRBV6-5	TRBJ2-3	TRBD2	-	CASSYSAGGQRDTQYF	TGTGCCAGCAGTTACTCGGCGGGGGGGCAAAGAGATACGCAGTATTTT
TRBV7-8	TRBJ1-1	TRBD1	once	CASSLNRGVNTEAFF	TGTGCCAGCAGCCTTAACAGGGGGGTGAACACTGAAGCTTTCTTT
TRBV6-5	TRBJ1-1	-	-	CASSPVPGHNTEAFF	TGTGCCAGCAGCCCAGTACCGGGACACAACACTGAAGCTTTCTTT
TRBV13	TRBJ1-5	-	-	CASSSGGSNQPQHF	TGTGCCAGCAGCTCTGGGGGTTCCAATCAGCCCCAGCATTTT